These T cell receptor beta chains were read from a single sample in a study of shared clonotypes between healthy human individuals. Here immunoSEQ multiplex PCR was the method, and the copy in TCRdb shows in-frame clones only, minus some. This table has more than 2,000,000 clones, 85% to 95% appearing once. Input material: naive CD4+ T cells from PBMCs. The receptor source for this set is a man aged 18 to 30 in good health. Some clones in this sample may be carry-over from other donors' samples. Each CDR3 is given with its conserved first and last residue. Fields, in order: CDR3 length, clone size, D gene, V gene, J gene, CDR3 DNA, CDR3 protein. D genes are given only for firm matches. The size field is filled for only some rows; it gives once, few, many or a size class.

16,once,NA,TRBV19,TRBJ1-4,TGTGCCAGTAGTATCAGACACCTAGCAACTAATGAAAAACTGTTTTTT,CASSIRHLATNEKLFF
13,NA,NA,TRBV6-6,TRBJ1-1,TGTGCCAGCAGATCGGACGGGAACACTGAAGCTTTCTTT,CASRSDGNTEAFF
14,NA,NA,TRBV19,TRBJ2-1,TGTGCCAGCCGCCAACGGAGCTCCTACAATGAGCAGTTCTTC,CASRQRSSYNEQFF
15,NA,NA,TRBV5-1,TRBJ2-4,TGCGCCAGCAGCTTGGAGGTACCGGCCAAAAACATTCAGTACTTC,CASSLEVPAKNIQYF
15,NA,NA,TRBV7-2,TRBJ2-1,TGTGCCAGCAGCTTTTTGAGGTCGGAGGGGGGAGGCCGGTTCTTC,CASSFLRSEGGGRFF
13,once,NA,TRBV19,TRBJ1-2,TGTGCCAGTAGCACACAGGGTGACTATGGCTACACCTTC,CASSTQGDYGYTF
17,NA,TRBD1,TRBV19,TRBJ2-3,TGTGCCAGTAGTCCTGACAGGGGGCTCATCGGTTTTGATACGCAGTATTTT,CASSPDRGLIGFDTQYF
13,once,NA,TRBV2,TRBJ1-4,TGTGCCAGGCAAGGGCTCTGGAATGAAAAACTGTTTTTT,CARQGLWNEKLFF
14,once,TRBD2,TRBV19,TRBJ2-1,TGTGCCAGTAGCGGGAGGCTGCCCTACAATGAGCAGTTCTTC,CASSGRLPYNEQFF
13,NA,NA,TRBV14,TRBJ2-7,TGTGCCAGCAGCCAAGTTAGCTCTCGGGAGCAGTACTTC,CASSQVSSREQYF